Shown below are 26 T cell receptor beta chains from a single sample sequenced in a study of beta chain features in type 1 diabetes. The study reverse transcribed the entire isolated RNA, so it sequenced expressed TCRB transcripts. The data were produced by immunoSEQ multiplex PCR, yet TCRdb's version contains in-frame clones alone and is incomplete. The sample consists of a few hundred thousand clones, 10% to 15% of them appearing once. No cognate antigen is known for these TCRs. Study results and limitations: Researchers report that Type 1 diabetes patients had moderately but significantly shorter TCRB CDR3s across all four CD4+ subsets.

Material: naive CD4+ T cells from blood. These TCRs come from a woman between 18 and 29 years old with type 1 diabetes.

This clone occurred a few times. The same CDR3 arises from other DNA sequences in this sample as well. The genes are TRBV7-2 and TRBJ2-7, with a tentative D call TRBD2 (5 bases). From germline, CDR1 is SGHTA and CDR2 FQGNSA. Trimming took off 5 bases at V and 2 bases at J, with 16 bases between the two ends. The CDR3 sequence is 15 residues long. The CDR3: CASSLRTPGAYEQYF. The CDR3 DNA is TGTGCCAGCAGCCTTCGGACCCCCGGGGCCTACGAGCAGTACTTC.

V is TRBV14 and J is TRBJ2-1; D might be TRBD2 (6 bases). The germline CDR1 and CDR2 sequences are SGHDN and FVKESK. With 3 bases removed from V and 5 bases from J, the gap between germline ends came to 17 bases. This CDR3 has 16 residues. The CDR3 DNA follows: TGTGCCAGCAGCCACCGTAGCGGTCTACAAAACAATGAGCAGTTCTTC. Its translation is CASSHRSGLQNNEQFF.

This clone was found a few times. The gene calls are TRBV2 and TRBJ2-5, with 7 bases aligning to TRBD2. This CDR3 comprises 17 residues. Germline CDR1 and CDR2: SNHLY and FYNNEI. Losses at the gene ends were 4 bases for V and 2 bases for J; bases not matched to a gene: 13. CDR3 in amino acids: CASSVSLATLSQETQYF. The DNA for the CDR3 is TGTGCCAGCAGTGTCTCACTAGCGACCCTCTCACAAGAGACCCAGTACTTC.

This clone occurred a few times. The J gene is TRBJ1-1, the V gene TRBV19; D possibly corresponds to TRBD1 (5 bases). This CDR3 contains 12 residues. CDR1 and CDR2 (germline): LNHDA, SQIVND (reference sequence). V lost 5 bases and J 10 bases, leaving 14 bases between the germline ends. CDR3 in DNA: TGTGCCAGTAGTCCACGGCAGGGAGGAGCTTTCTTT. It translates to CASSPRQGGAFF.

V and J are TRBV2 and TRBJ1-2; D is possibly TRBD1 (5 bases). From germline, CDR1 is SNHLY and CDR2 FYNNEI. The CDR3 totals 13 residues. Trimming cost V 1 base and J 4 bases, with 7 bases left between them. CDR3 DNA sequence: TGTGCCAGCAGTGAAGAGGGGTTCTATGGCTACACCTTC. This sequence encodes CASSEEGFYGYTF.

This clone was picked up a small number of times. This chain links TRBV19 with TRBJ2-3, with 13 bases aligning to TRBD2. V shed 5 bases, J shed 2 bases, and the junction held 4 bases outside the gene matches. Germline V gene sequence: CDR1 LNHDA, CDR2 SQIVND (reference sequence). The CDR3 is 16 residues long. The CDR3 loop reads CASSLGLAGHTDTQYF. The CDR3 region has the DNA TGTGCCAGTAGTCTGGGACTAGCGGGACACACAGATACGCAGTATTTT.

The CDR3 nucleotides read TGTGCCAGCGTCATCACAGGGGGCACTGAAGCTTTCTTT. This gives the protein CASVITGGTEAFF. The chain combines TRBV5-6 with TRBJ1-1, with TRBD1 matching over 8 bases. V lost 7 bases, J lost 4 bases, and 6 bases stayed unmatched. Per the germline V gene, CDR1 is SGHDT and CDR2 is YYEEEE. The length of the CDR3 is 13 residues. Combining the CDR3 with reference TRBV5-6 and TRBJ1-1 gives the whole variable domain DAGVTQSPTHLIKTRGQQVTLRCSPKSGHDTVSWYQQALGQGPQFIFQYYEEEERQRGNFPDRFSGHQFPNYSSELNVNALLLGDSALYLCASVITGGTEAFFGQGTRLTVV.

This clone turned up a few times. The gene calls are TRBV4-1 and TRBJ2-1; 7 nucleotides match TRBD2. Germline-derived CDR1 and CDR2 are MGHRA and YSYEKL. Losses at the gene ends were 2 bases for V and 4 bases for J; bases not matched to a gene: 14. There are 18 residues in the CDR3. CDR3 region: CASSQPPSVSSGYNEQFF. The CDR3 coding sequence is TGCGCCAGCAGCCAACCACCTTCGGTCTCTAGCGGTTACAATGAGCAGTTCTTC.

The gene calls are TRBV5-4 and TRBJ2-7; 7 bases are a match to TRBD1. The CDR3 is 12 residues long. Germline CDR1 reads SGHNT; CDR2 reads YYREEE (reference sequence). V was pared by 4 bases and J by 4 bases, with 2 bases of the junction left unmatched. The CDR3 nucleotides read TGTGCCAGCAGCAAGGGACAGTACGAGCAGTACTTC. It translates to CASSKGQYEQYF.

This clone was detected only a few times. This chain joins TRBV28 and TRBJ2-5; 11 nucleotides agree with TRBD1. The CDR3 has 15 residues. The germline V gene has CDR1 MDHEN and CDR2 SYDVKM. With 8 bases clipped from V and 4 bases from J, the junction kept 9 bases outside the gene matches. CDR3 protein: CASGLGTGGIETQYF. In DNA form, the CDR3 reads TGTGCCAGCGGCCTCGGGACAGGGGGTATAGAGACCCAGTACTTC.

J is TRBJ2-3 and V is TRBV29-1; D not certain. Trimming left V 3 bases short and J 3 bases short, with 7 bases between. The CDR3 is made up of 12 amino acids. The germline gives CDR1 SQVTM, CDR2 ANQGSEA. CDR3 loop: CSVDQLTDTQYF. The CDR3 coding sequence is TGCAGCGTTGACCAATTGACAGATACGCAGTATTTT.

This clone showed up just a few times. This sequence joins TRBV7-2 and TRBJ2-5; perhaps TRBD1 as D (6 bases). The germline V gene has CDR1 SGHTA and CDR2 FQGNSA. Between the trimmed V and J ends, which lost 2 bases and 2 bases, there was a span of 12 bases. CDR3 size: 15 residues. The CDR3 region is CASSLFPGAQETQYF. DNA of the CDR3: TGTGCCAGCAGCTTATTCCCAGGGGCTCAAGAGACCCAGTACTTC.

The chain couples TRBV6-5 to TRBJ2-7, with D perhaps TRBD1 (6 bases). The V and J ends lost 6 bases and 2 bases respectively, with 14 bases between them. The CDR3 sequence is 14 residues long. Germline CDR1 is MNHEY and CDR2 is SVGAGI. CDR3 in DNA: TGTGCCAGCAGCCGACATACAGGGACCTACGAGCAGTACTTC. Residues: CASSRHTGTYEQYF.

This clone occurred a few times. V usage is TRBV28 and J usage is TRBJ2-7, with TRBD1 matching 7 bases. J gave up 3 bases and V 1 base, and 3 bases lay outside the gene matches. Germline CDR1 MDHEN, CDR2 SYDVKM. The CDR3 covers 14 residues. The CDR3 sequence: CASSLYRGRYEQYF. The CDR3 DNA follows: TGTGCCAGCAGTTTATACAGGGGCCGCTACGAGCAGTACTTC.

This clone occurred a few times. The V gene is TRBV5-4, the J gene TRBJ2-1; maybe TRBD2 (5 bases). Germline-derived CDR1 and CDR2 are SGHNT and YYREEE (reference sequence). V lost 0 bases and J 2 bases, leaving 6 bases between the germline ends. This CDR3 contains 14 residues. In DNA form, the CDR3 reads TGTGCCAGCAGCTTGGCCGGGACCTACAATGAGCAGTTCTTC. As protein: CASSLAGTYNEQFF.

This clone was detected only a few times. The rearrangement links TRBV9 to TRBJ2-5; TRBD2 matches at 9 bases. CDR3 length: 15 amino acids. V dropped 0 bases and J dropped 5; count of bases not matched to a gene: 5. In germline, CDR1 is SGDLS, CDR2 YYNGEE. The CDR3 DNA reads as TGTGCCAGCAGCGTAGATAGCGGGGGTGGTGAGACCCAGTACTTC. This codes for CASSVDSGGGETQYF.

In its sample, this clone was seen a few times. The chain is built from TRBV5-4 and TRBJ2-3, with D possibly matching TRBD2 (6 bases). V was trimmed by 0 bases and J by 5 bases, leaving 7 bases between them. Germline V gives CDR1 SGHNT, CDR2 YYREEE (reference sequence). The CDR3 runs 13 residues. The DNA of the CDR3 is TGTGCCAGCAGCTTGGACGGGAGAGATACGCAGTATTTT. This encodes CASSLDGRDTQYF.

This chain joins TRBV9 and TRBJ2-7, with TRBD1 as a possible D gene (5 bases). Trimming pared 0 bases from V and 1 base from J, leaving 8 bases between. Germline CDR1 SGDLS, CDR2 YYNGEE. The CDR3 is made up of 14 amino acids. The CDR3 nucleotides read TGTGCCAGCAGCGTAGACAGGCGTTCCTACGAGCAGTACTTC. This translates into CASSVDRRSYEQYF.

For this clone: Other DNA sequences in the same sample also yield this CDR3. V usage is TRBV29-1 and J usage is TRBJ1-1, with D tentatively TRBD1 (6 bases). CDR3 length equals 13 residues. The germline V and J ends were trimmed by 4 bases and 2 bases, with 11 bases remaining between them. Germline V gives CDR1 SQVTM, CDR2 ANQGSEA. The CDR3 DNA reads as TGCAGCGTTGGGGGGGGCCTCAACACTGAAGCTTTCTTT. It is translated as CSVGGGLNTEAFF. The variable domain in full, with the rest retrieved from reference TRBV29-1 and TRBJ1-1, is SAVISQKPSRDICQRGTSLTIQCQVDSQVTMMFWYRQQPGQSLTLIATANQGSEATYESGFVIDKFPISRPNLTFSTLTVSNMSPEDSSIYLCSVGGGLNTEAFFGQGTRLTVV.

The chain couples TRBV4-3 to TRBJ2-1; 14 bases agree with TRBD2. The ends lost 5 bases at V and 7 bases at J; junction bases unmatched: 7. Looked up from germline, CDR1 is LGHNA and CDR2 is YSLEER. This CDR3 region has 16 residues. CDR3 bases: TGCGCCAGCAGCATTGGGACTAGCGGGAGCAATAATGAGCAGTTCTTC. Amino acids: CASSIGTSGSNNEQFF.

This chain uses TRBV5-1 with TRBJ2-1, with a tentative D call TRBD2 (6 bases). In germline, CDR1 is SGHRS, CDR2 YFSETQ. CDR3 length: 14 amino acids. The ends were cut back, 3 bases at V and 4 bases at J, with 11 bases in the middle. The CDR3 loop reads CASSSGEEYNEQFF. CDR3 DNA: TGCGCCAGCAGCTCGGGGGAAGAATACAATGAGCAGTTCTTC.

DNA for the CDR3: TGTGCCAGCAGCGGGGACTCCTCAGCCAAAAACATTCAGTACTTC. Protein sequence: CASSGDSSAKNIQYF. This rearrangement joins TRBV7-9 to TRBJ2-4; tentatively, D is TRBD2 (6 bases). Per germline, CDR1 SEHNR and CDR2 FQNEAQ (reference sequence). Trimming removed 5 bases from V and 0 bases from J, with 11 bases in between. The CDR3 extends over 15 amino acids.

This clone turned up a few times. This chain connects TRBV5-1 to TRBJ2-2; D perhaps matches TRBD1 (7 bases). The germline V gene encodes CDR1 SGHRS and CDR2 YFSETQ. The V gene lost 4 bases and the J gene lost 9 bases, with 19 bases spanning the gap. The CDR3 extends over 15 amino acids. CDR3 bases: TGCGCCAGCAGCCCACCCCAGGGGGGCCTTCGGGAGCTGTTTTTT. Protein: CASSPPQGGLRELFF.

This clone was detected only a few times. The rearrangement joins TRBV19 to TRBJ2-1, with a tentative D call TRBD2 (6 bases). The CDR3 loop spans 13 amino acids. Germline V gene data show CDR1 as LNHDA and CDR2 as SQIVND (reference sequence). Trimming removed 7 bases at V and 9 bases at J, with 16 bases between. Written as DNA, the CDR3 is TGTGCCAGTACCATCACTAGCCCGGCTGAGCAGTTCTTC. This codes for CASTITSPAEQFF. Full variable domain (outside the CDR3, taken from reference TRBV19 and TRBJ2-1): DGGITQSPKYLFRKEGQNVTLSCEQNLNHDAMYWYRQDPGQGLRLIYYSQIVNDFQKGDIAEGYSVSREKKESFPLTVTSAQKNPTAFYLCASTITSPAEQFFGPGTRLTVL.

This clone has just a few counts. This chain uses TRBV7-2 with TRBJ2-7, with a weak D call TRBD2 (6 bases). The ends were cut back, 2 bases at V and 0 bases at J, with 14 bases in the middle. This CDR3 spans 16 amino acids. Germline CDR1 is SGHTA and CDR2 is FQGNSA. The CDR3 sequence: CASSLRGGMSSYEQYF. In DNA form, the CDR3 reads TGTGCCAGCAGCTTAAGGGGCGGGATGAGCTCCTACGAGCAGTACTTC.

V is TRBV5-6 and J is TRBJ1-5; D gene ambiguous. Germline V gene sequence: CDR1 SGHDT, CDR2 YYEEEE. The CDR3 totals 14 residues. V lost 0 bases and J lost 2, with 6 bases in between. Here the CDR3 DNA reads TGTGCCAGCAGCTTGGGACACCGCAATCAGCCCCAGCATTTT. This translates into CASSLGHRNQPQHF.